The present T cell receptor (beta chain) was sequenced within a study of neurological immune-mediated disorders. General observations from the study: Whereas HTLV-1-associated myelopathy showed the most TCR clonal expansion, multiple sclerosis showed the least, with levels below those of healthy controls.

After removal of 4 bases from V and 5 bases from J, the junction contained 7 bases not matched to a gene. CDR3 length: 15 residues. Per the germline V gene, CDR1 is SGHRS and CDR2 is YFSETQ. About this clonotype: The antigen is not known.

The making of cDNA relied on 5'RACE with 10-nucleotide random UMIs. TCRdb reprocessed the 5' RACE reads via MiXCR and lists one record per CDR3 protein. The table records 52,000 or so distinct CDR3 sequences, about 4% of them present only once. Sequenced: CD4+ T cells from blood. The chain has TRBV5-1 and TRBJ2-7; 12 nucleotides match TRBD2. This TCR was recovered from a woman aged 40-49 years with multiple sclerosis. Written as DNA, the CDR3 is TGCGCCAGCAGCCCCTGGACTAGCGGGGACCACGAGCAGTACTTC. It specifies CASSPWTSGDHEQYF.